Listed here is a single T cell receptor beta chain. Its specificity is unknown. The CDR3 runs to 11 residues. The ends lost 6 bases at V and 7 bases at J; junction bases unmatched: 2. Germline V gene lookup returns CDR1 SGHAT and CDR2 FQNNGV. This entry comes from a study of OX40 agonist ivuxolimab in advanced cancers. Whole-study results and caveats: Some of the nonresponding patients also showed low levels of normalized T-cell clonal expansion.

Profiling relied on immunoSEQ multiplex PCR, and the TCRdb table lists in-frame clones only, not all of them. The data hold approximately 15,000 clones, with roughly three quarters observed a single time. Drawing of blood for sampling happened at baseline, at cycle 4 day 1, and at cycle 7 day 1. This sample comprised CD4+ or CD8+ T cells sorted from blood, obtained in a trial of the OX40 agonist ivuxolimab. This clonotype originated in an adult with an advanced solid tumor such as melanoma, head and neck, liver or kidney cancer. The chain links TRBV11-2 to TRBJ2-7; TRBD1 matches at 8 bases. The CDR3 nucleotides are TGTGCCAGCAGTTACAGGGGGGAGCAGTACTTC. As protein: CASSYRGEQYF.